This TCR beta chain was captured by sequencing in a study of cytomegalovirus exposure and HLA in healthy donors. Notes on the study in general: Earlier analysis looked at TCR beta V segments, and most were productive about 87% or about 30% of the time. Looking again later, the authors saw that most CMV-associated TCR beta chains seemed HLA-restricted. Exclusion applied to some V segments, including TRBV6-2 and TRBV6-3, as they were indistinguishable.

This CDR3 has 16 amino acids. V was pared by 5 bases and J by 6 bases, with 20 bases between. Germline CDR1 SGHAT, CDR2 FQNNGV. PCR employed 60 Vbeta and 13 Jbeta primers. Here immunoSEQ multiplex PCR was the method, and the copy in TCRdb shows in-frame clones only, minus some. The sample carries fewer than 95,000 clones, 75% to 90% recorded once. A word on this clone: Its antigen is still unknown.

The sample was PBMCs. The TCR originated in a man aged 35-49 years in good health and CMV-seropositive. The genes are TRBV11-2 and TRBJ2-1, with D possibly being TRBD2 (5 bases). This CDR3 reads CASSPTRGWGSNEQFF. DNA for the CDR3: TGTGCCAGCAGCCCTACCCGGGGTTGGGGAAGCAATGAGCAGTTCTTC.